This passage covers 4 T cell receptor beta chains from one sample sequenced in a study of post-analysis software for immune sequencing data. Sequencing libraries made from TCR beta cDNA carried unique molecular identifiers. TCRdb independently ran MiXCR on the PCR reads; one entry per CDR3 protein. The table has about 760,000 distinct CDR3 sequences, just under 30% seen once. Broader study findings: Patients showed TRBV5-6, TRBV5-1 and TRBV20-1 among a few TRBV segments more frequent than in controls.

Their specific antigens are unknown. Input material: blood. The receptors derive from a girl aged 5-17 years with multiple sclerosis.

In its sample, this clonotype was seen a few times. The chain couples TRBV27 to TRBJ2-1, with 7 bases that match TRBD2. Germline loops: CDR1 MNHEY, CDR2 SMNVEV (reference sequence). The CDR3 runs 16 residues. V gave up 6 bases and J gave up 7 bases; unmatched junction bases: 15. The CDR3 reads CASRSFGGEGRNEQFF. CDR3 bases: TGTGCCAGCAGGTCCTTTGGGGGGGAGGGTCGAAATGAGCAGTTCTTC.

The chain uses TRBV4-3 and TRBJ2-3; maybe TRBD2 (5 bases). The CDR3 consists of 13 residues. Germline CDR1 is LGHNA and CDR2 is YSLEER. V was shortened by 1 base and J by 4 bases, with 6 bases between the two germline ends. The CDR3 loop reads CASSQVGADTQYF. In DNA, the CDR3 is TGCGCCAGCAGCCAAGTGGGAGCAGATACGCAGTATTTT.

The chain employs TRBV9 and TRBJ2-3; no clear D. V was trimmed by 2 bases and J by 2 bases, leaving 9 bases between them. This CDR3 is 14 amino acids long. Germline CDR1 and CDR2: SGDLS and YYNGEE. The CDR3 loop reads CASSVLQYTDTQYF. CDR3 coding DNA: TGTGCCAGCAGCGTGTTACAGTACACAGATACGCAGTATTTT.

This clonotype has more than one count but fewer than ten. The chain has TRBV7-2 and TRBJ2-7; D call uncertain. V lost 1 base, J lost 2 bases, and 9 bases lay in between. The germline V gene has CDR1 SGHTA and CDR2 FQGNSA. This CDR3 is 14 amino acids long. The CDR3 loop is CASSLGGNTYEQYF. As DNA, the CDR3 is TGTGCCAGCAGCTTAGGCGGAAATACCTACGAGCAGTACTTC.